This T cell receptor beta chain was identified during a study of molecular identifiers for immune sequencing clone quantification. About the study: Five aliquots were made in replicates from the RNA of about 19,000 or 110,000 naive CD8 cells, and four were sequenced.

CDR1 is DFQATT, CDR2 SNEGSKA, per germline (reference sequence). The CDR3 is 12 amino acids. V shed 6 bases, J shed 4 bases, and the junction held 3 bases outside the gene matches. Libraries of bulk TCR were made by previously described methods (with listed TCR primers). MiXCR, run by TCRdb on the PCR reads, gives a single entry per CDR3 protein. The sample holds under 800,000 distinct CDR3 sequences, about 25% seen once. General study points: Underestimation of highly expanded clone sizes could arise where identical TCR molecules share a barcode. Even with 800,000 to 1,000,000 naive cells present, spiked Jurkat TCR RNA from one cell was reportedly detectable.

In this sample, this clonotype turned up many times. What it binds is not known. The specimen sequenced was naive CD8+ T cells from blood, with Jurkat cell RNA spiked in. Subset in this sample: FACS-sorted CD8+CD4-CCR7+CD45RA+ naive T cells. The TCR was taken from a human donor in good health. Some libraries in this study had Jurkat cell RNA spiked in. The chain recombines TRBV20-1 with TRBJ2-1, with 7 bases aligning to TRBD2. In DNA form, the CDR3 reads TGCAGTGCCCTAGCGGATTACAATGAGCAGTTCTTC. Translated: CSALADYNEQFF.